This entry lists 3 T cell receptor beta chains sequenced from one sample in a study of T cells in Graves' hyperthyroidism and ophthalmopathy. Using RNA transcripts as the source, TCR beta CDR3 regions were amplified. First-round RT-PCR targeting the TCR CDR3 was performed with the HTBI primer set. One entry per CDR3 protein results from TCRdb running MiXCR on the multiplex PCR reads. This sample has around 440,000 distinct CDR3 sequences, with around 16% found just once. Sequenced sample: blood. Every receptor here comes from a woman aged 18-29 years with Graves' hyperthyroidism.

This clonotype was detected many times. This chain uses TRBV5-1 with TRBJ1-1, with a tentative D call TRBD1 (5 bases). Germline V gene lookup returns CDR1 SGHRS and CDR2 YFSETQ. The CDR3 is made up of 14 amino acids. V was clipped by 4 bases and J by 4 bases, with 14 bases between them. CDR3 residues: CASSPRIGGTEAFF. The CDR3 coding sequence is TGCGCCAGCAGCCCGCGAATTGGGGGCACTGAAGCTTTCTTT. Full variable domain (missing parts from reference TRBV5-1 and TRBJ1-1): KAGVTQTPRYLIKTRGQQVTLSCSPISGHRSVSWYQQTPGQGLQFLFEYFSETQRNKGNFPGRFSGRQFSNSRSEMNVSTLELGDSALYLCASSPRIGGTEAFFGQGTRLTVV.

In its sample, this clonotype was seen a few times. The chain recombines TRBV7-3 with TRBJ2-2; D is possibly TRBD2 (5 bases). The CDR3 has 15 residues. Germline CDR1 is SGHTA and CDR2 is FQGTGA. Trimming shortened V by 4 bases and J by 7 bases, and 16 bases separated the two germline ends. The CDR3 coding sequence is TGTGCCAGCAGCTCCAAAGAGGAGGCCGACGGGGAGCTGTTTTTT. It yields the protein CASSSKEEADGELFF.

This clonotype was seen more than once but under ten times. The V and J genes are TRBV6-1 and TRBJ2-1; weak D call: TRBD1 (5 bases). This CDR3 comprises 15 residues. The germline V gene encodes CDR1 MNHNS and CDR2 SASEGT. The V and J ends lost 3 bases and 3 bases respectively, with 12 bases between them. The CDR3 DNA sequence: TGTGCCAGCAGTGACAGGGTAGCCTTCTACAATGAGCAGTTCTTC. Encoded protein: CASSDRVAFYNEQFF.